This T cell receptor beta chain was retrieved from a study of OX40 agonist ivuxolimab in advanced cancers. The overall study: In this cohort, patients received ivuxolimab, an agonistic anti-OX40 (CD134) antibody. Patients with hepatocellular carcinoma, melanoma, renal cell or head and neck cancer made up the dose-escalation patients. Study results and caveats: Average numbers of expanded clones were greater in CD8+ T cells than in CD4+.

Germline V lookup: CDR1 SGHRS, CDR2 YFSETQ. V lost 2 bases, J lost 1 base, and 18 bases stayed unmatched. This CDR3 spans 19 amino acids. Concerning this clone itself: Its antigen remains unidentified.

This table comes from immunoSEQ multiplex PCR, and its TCRdb copy is limited to in-frame clones, with some not included. The sample carries under 70,000 clones, 85% to 90% recorded once. Specimen: CD4+ or CD8+ T cells sorted from blood, collected in a trial of the OX40 agonist ivuxolimab. The chain combines TRBV5-1 with TRBJ2-7; 7 bases are shared with TRBD2. This TCR was recovered from an adult with an advanced solid tumor such as melanoma, head and neck, liver or kidney cancer. CDR3 coding DNA: TGCGCCAGCAGCTTTGGTTGGGCCCGCAGCGGGACCGTTTCCTACGAGCAGTACTTC. This encodes CASSFGWARSGTVSYEQYF.